A selection of T cell receptor beta chains follows, all from one sample in a study of shared clonotypes between healthy human individuals. The table came from immunoSEQ multiplex PCR; TCRdb's copy has only in-frame clones and leaves some out. The repertoire holds around 2,000,000 clones, with about 95% as singletons. What was sequenced was naive CD8+ T cells sorted from blood. Every receptor here comes from a man aged 18 to 29 in good health. Each CDR3 is given with its conserved first and last residue. Each record gives: J gene, clone size, D gene, V gene, CDR3 protein, CDR3 DNA. A D gene is named only where the DNA matches it firmly. Rows give clone size only sometimes, using once, few, many, or a class for an expanded clone.

TRBJ2-1 | . | TRBD2 | TRBV27 | CASSFLGLAGNNEQFF | TGTGCCAGCAGTTTCCTGGGACTAGCGGGAAACAATGAGCAGTTCTTC
TRBJ2-1 | . | TRBD2 | TRBV4-1 | CASSQGTSGRSIEQFF | TGCGCCAGCAGCCAAGGGACTAGCGGGAGAAGCATTGAGCAGTTCTTC
TRBJ2-7 | . | TRBD1 | TRBV27 | CASSLTGVEQYF | TGTGCCAGCAGTTTAACAGGGGTCGAGCAGTACTTC
TRBJ2-5 | . | . | TRBV29-1 | CSPVEGLTETQYF | TGCAGCCCTGTAGAGGGTTTAACGGAGACCCAGTACTTC
TRBJ1-3 | . | . | TRBV2 | CARGTTNGNTIYF | TGTGCCAGGGGGACGACAAACGGAAACACCATATATTTT
TRBJ1-1 | . | . | TRBV5-1 | CASSFRSNTEAFF | TGCGCCAGCAGCTTTCGTTCGAACACTGAAGCTTTCTTT
TRBJ1-1 | once | . | TRBV5-5 | CASSFSRLLNTEAFF | TGTGCCAGCAGCTTCTCTAGGTTACTGAACACTGAAGCTTTCTTT
TRBJ1-2 | . | . | TRBV27 | CASSSEGALNGYTF | TGTGCCAGCAGTTCCGAGGGTGCCCTTAATGGCTACACCTTC
TRBJ2-3 | . | . | TRBV2 | CASSGGIGTDTQYF | TGTGCCAGCAGTGGTGGAATCGGCACAGATACGCAGTATTTT
TRBJ2-4 | . | . | TRBV6-1 | CASSPEWGQYF | TGTGCCAGCAGCCCCGAGTGGGGTCAGTACTTC
TRBJ2-7 | . | . | TRBV6-5 | CASIGQTYEQYF | TGTGCCAGCATCGGTCAAACCTACGAGCAGTACTTC
TRBJ1-2 | . | . | TRBV19 | CASSRTAVYGYTF | TGTGCCAGTAGCAGGACAGCTGTTTATGGCTACACCTTC
TRBJ1-1 | few | . | TRBV5-6 | CASSPKAGEGTEAFF | TGTGCCAGCAGCCCAAAGGCGGGGGAGGGCACTGAAGCTTTCTTT